These 3 T cell receptor beta chains share one sample of origin, sequenced in a study of shared clonotypes between healthy human individuals. Sequencing used immunoSEQ multiplex PCR; TCRdb keeps in-frame clones, though not all of them. The data show approximately 980,000 clones, more than 75% seen once. Sequences were obtained from memory CD4+ T cells sorted from blood. Subset given: CD45RA-negative fraction. These receptors all come from a man younger than 35 in good health.

The chain uses TRBV7-9 and TRBJ2-5; TRBD2 matches at 7 bases. CDR1 is SEHNR and CDR2 is FQNEAQ in the germline V gene (reference sequence). The CDR3 is 14 amino acids. The trim removed 5 bases at V and 2 bases at J, leaving 5 bases unmatched. DNA for the CDR3: TGTGCCAGCAGCCGCACTAGCGAGCAAGAGACCCAGTACTTC. Protein: CASSRTSEQETQYF.

The chain couples TRBV30 to TRBJ1-1, with D hard to call. The CDR3 length is 12 residues. Germline V lookup: CDR1 GTSNPN, CDR2 SVGIG (reference sequence). V lost 2 bases and J 3 bases, leaving 7 bases between the germline ends. The CDR3 region has the DNA TGTGCCTGGAGTCCCCTGGACACTGAAGCTTTCTTT. It codes for CAWSPLDTEAFF.

J is TRBJ2-3 and V is TRBV6-1; D is ambiguous. Trimming took off 5 bases at V and 4 bases at J, with 7 bases between the two ends. This CDR3 is 12 amino acids long. Germline CDR1 is MNHNS and CDR2 is SASEGT. The chain's CDR3 is CASSREADTQYF. The CDR3 region has the DNA TGTGCCAGCAGTCGAGAGGCAGATACGCAGTATTTT.